A single sample gave rise to the 31 T cell receptor beta chains below, sequenced in a study of early T cells in non-severe SARS-CoV-2 infection. TCRdb re-called the 5' RACE reads through MiXCR, storing one row per CDR3 protein. This sample carries approximately 49,000 distinct CDR3 sequences, 10% to 15% of them seen once, and the ten largest clones take 9.1%. The source material was whole blood. The receptors stem from an adult who was a healthcare worker with PCR-confirmed SARS-CoV-2 infection or an uninfected control (not recorded which).

The sample holds many counts of this clonotype. This chain links TRBV5-1 with TRBJ2-3; D is undetermined. The V and J ends lost 2 bases and 0 bases respectively, with 10 bases between them. The CDR3 covers 15 residues. Germline V gene lookup returns CDR1 SGHRS and CDR2 YFSETQ. The CDR3 DNA reads as TGCGCCAGCAGCTTCGGAACTACTAGCACAGATACGCAGTATTTT. Translating gives CASSFGTTSTDTQYF.

In the case of this clonotype: The CDR3 ends on some other residue instead of the conserved phenylalanine or tryptophan, so this is likely a read error. The DNA is omitted, as the CDR3 cannot be located on it reliably, and the CDR3 follows TCRdb's listing. The chain recombines TRBV6-6 with TRBJ1-1; the DNA was not used to check the table's D call, TRBD1. Germline V CDR1 and CDR2: MNHNY, SVGAGI (reference sequence). The CDR3 extends over 12 residues, inclusive of both ends. CDR3: CASSDYTGGFLL.

V and J are TRBV5-1 and TRBJ2-7, with 9 bases identical to TRBD1. The CDR3 sequence is 16 residues long. With 3 bases clipped from V and 3 bases from J, the junction kept 10 bases outside the gene matches. Looked up from germline, CDR1 is SGHRS and CDR2 is YFSETQ. The CDR3 loop reads CASSSTHRDRVYEQYF. CDR3 sequence (DNA): TGCGCCAGCAGCTCCACTCACCGGGACAGGGTCTACGAGCAGTACTTC.

The rearrangement joins TRBV6-2 or TRBV6-3 to TRBJ2-1; no reliable D call. This CDR3 is 11 amino acids long. V gave up 6 bases and J gave up 12 bases, with 12 bases separating them. The germline CDR1 and CDR2 sequences are MNHEY and SVGEGT. CDR3 coding DNA: TGTGCCAGCAGCCCTAACTCTGGGCAGTTCTTC. It specifies CASSPNSGQFF.

J is TRBJ1-2 and V is TRBV6-5; no clear D. With 1 base removed from V and 8 bases from J, the gap between germline ends came to 17 bases. CDR3 size: 15 residues. CDR1 and CDR2 (germline): MNHEY, SVGAGI. The CDR3 coding sequence is TGTGCCAGCAGTTACTTTCGGGCCTCCTCCGACGGCTACACCTTC. Protein: CASSYFRASSDGYTF.

The chain has TRBV29-1 and TRBJ2-7; 8 nucleotides match TRBD1. After removal of 6 bases from V and 6 bases from J, the junction contained 7 bases not matched to a gene. The germline gives CDR1 SQVTM, CDR2 ANQGSEA. CDR3 length: 12 amino acids. The CDR3 DNA reads as TGCAGCGTGACGGACAGGGCGAGCGAGCAGTACTTC. Protein product: CSVTDRASEQYF.

This clonotype occurred many times. The chain combines TRBV12-3 or TRBV12-4 with TRBJ1-5, with a weak D call TRBD1 (5 bases). This CDR3 has 14 amino acids. Trimming cost V 6 bases and J 5 bases, with 14 bases left between them. CDR3 amino acids: CASRLGGQDQPQHF. DNA for the CDR3: TGTGCCAGCAGGTTGGGGGGTCAGGATCAGCCCCAGCATTTT.

There are a few counts of this clonotype. The J gene is TRBJ2-7, the V gene TRBV11-2, with 9 bases lining up with TRBD1. Germline-derived CDR1 and CDR2 are SGHAT and FQNNGV. After removal of 2 bases from V and 2 bases from J, the junction contained 7 bases not matched to a gene. This CDR3 is 16 amino acids long. The CDR3 region is CASSLNTGTGTYEQYF. DNA for the CDR3: TGTGCCAGCAGCTTAAATACCGGGACAGGGACCTACGAGCAGTACTTC.

This clonotype was seen ten or more times. CDR3 amino acids: CASSFRGTYEQYF. The CDR3 nucleotides read TGCGCCAGCAGCTTCCGGGGGACCTACGAGCAGTACTTC. The chain couples TRBV4-1 to TRBJ2-7; maybe TRBD2 (6 bases). Germline V CDR1 and CDR2: MGHRA, YSYEKL. This CDR3 is 13 amino acids long. The V gene lost 5 bases and the J gene lost 2 bases, with 10 bases spanning the gap.

This clonotype has a count of ten or more. The gene calls are TRBV5-5 and TRBJ1-1; weak D call: TRBD1 (6 bases). The V gene's germline CDR1 is SGHKS and CDR2 YYEKEE (reference sequence). This CDR3 comprises 13 residues. Deletions cut 3 bases from V and 12 bases from J, with 18 bases between. CDR3 loop: CASSSRQGSGTFF. The CDR3 DNA reads as TGTGCCAGCAGCTCACGTCAGGGGTCGGGGACTTTCTTT.

This clonotype was observed at least ten times. The chain uses TRBV19 and TRBJ2-7; TRBD1 matches 8 bases. Germline V gives CDR1 LNHDA, CDR2 SQIVND (reference sequence). The CDR3 length is 16 residues. V shed 5 bases and J 2 bases; nucleotides not matched to a gene: 11. For the CDR3, the DNA is TGTGCCAGTAGTTCTCCGAGGACAGGGAGGACCTACGAGCAGTACTTC. Its translation is CASSSPRTGRTYEQYF.

This clonotype came up many times. V gene TRBV27 combines with J gene TRBJ2-7; unclear D gene. The V end was cut by 2 bases, the J end by 0 bases, with 8 bases between. Germline V gene lookup returns CDR1 MNHEY and CDR2 SMNVEV (reference sequence). CDR3 length equals 14 residues. The CDR3 loop reads CASSLGRLSYEQYF. The CDR3 bases are TGTGCCAGCAGTTTAGGACGGCTCTCCTACGAGCAGTACTTC.

V is TRBV29-1 and J is TRBJ2-1; tentative D call: TRBD2 (5 bases). The CDR3 contains 13 residues. From germline, CDR1 is SQVTM and CDR2 ANQGSEA. The germline V and J ends were trimmed by 4 bases and 6 bases, with 13 bases remaining between them. The CDR3 region is CSVATTLGNEQFF. The CDR3 DNA is TGCAGCGTTGCGACTACCTTGGGCAATGAGCAGTTCTTC.

The chain joins TRBV6-5 to TRBJ1-2, with D unclear. With 0 bases removed from V and 2 bases from J, the gap between germline ends came to 7 bases. The CDR3 loop spans 14 amino acids. Germline V lookup: CDR1 MNHEY, CDR2 SVGAGI. The CDR3 here is CASSYSGVNYGYTF. CDR3 in DNA: TGTGCCAGCAGTTACTCTGGGGTAAACTATGGCTACACCTTC.

At least ten counts were recorded for this clonotype. V gene TRBV4-2 combines with J gene TRBJ2-3, with TRBD2 matching over 8 bases. The CDR3 runs to 15 residues. Germline loops: CDR1 LGHNA, CDR2 YNFKEQ. The trim removed 1 base at V and 1 base at J, leaving 1 base unmatched. CDR3: CASSQARGGTDTQYF. Here the CDR3 DNA reads TGTGCCAGCAGCCAAGCGCGGGGGGGCACAGATACGCAGTATTTT.

This clonotype has a handful of counts. This rearrangement joins TRBV4-2 to TRBJ2-7; 9 bases align to TRBD2. After removal of 0 bases from V and 0 bases from J, the junction contained 6 bases not matched to a gene. CDR1 is LGHNA, CDR2 YNFKEQ, per germline. This CDR3 contains 17 residues. In DNA, the CDR3 is TGTGCCAGCAGCCAAGAATTGTCGGGACTAGCCTCCTACGAGCAGTACTTC. Translation: CASSQELSGLASYEQYF.

This clonotype was counted a few times. The rearrangement uses TRBV20-1 and TRBJ1-6; no reliable D call. Germline CDR1 and CDR2: DFQATT and SNEGSKA (reference sequence). CDR3 length: 13 residues. V was cut by 6 bases and J by 7 bases, with 13 bases left in between. The CDR3 DNA reads as TGCAGTGCGCCTGACTGGGAGAATTCACCCCTCCACTTT. Protein product: CSAPDWENSPLHF.

This clonotype was detected a few times. The chain is built from TRBV5-1 and TRBJ2-6; D possibly corresponds to TRBD1 (5 bases). The CDR3 loop spans 19 amino acids. Germline CDR1 and CDR2: SGHRS and YFSETQ. V dropped 0 bases and J dropped 0 bases, with 16 bases sitting between them. CDR3 in amino acids: CASSLGSSAGISGANVLTF. CDR3 DNA: TGCGCCAGCAGCTTGGGGTCGTCGGCAGGGATCTCTGGGGCCAACGTCCTGACTTTC. The full variable domain, with the rest looked up from reference TRBV5-1 and TRBJ2-6, is KAGVTQTPRYLIKTRGQQVTLSCSPISGHRSVSWYQQTPGQGLQFLFEYFSETQRNKGNFPGRFSGRQFSNSRSEMNVSTLELGDSALYLCASSLGSSAGISGANVLTFGAGSRLTVL.

This clonotype was seen repeatedly, ten times or more. The V gene is TRBV21-1, the J gene TRBJ2-3; the D call of TRBD2 is as the table states it, not checked on the DNA. TRBV21-1 is classified as a pseudogene. This CDR3 contains 19 residues. The CDR3 DNA is TGTGCCAGCAGCAAAGCGTGGACTAGCGGGGGCCCTAGCACAGATACGCAGTATTTT. Translating gives CASSKAWTSGGPSTDTQYF.

This clonotype appeared once. This chain joins TRBV12-3 or TRBV12-4 and TRBJ2-7; D may be TRBD2 (6 bases). The CDR3 covers 14 residues. Between the trimmed V and J ends, which lost 6 bases and 2 bases, there was a span of 14 bases. The CDR3 reads CASSLAGKAYEQYF. CDR3 in DNA: TGTGCCAGCAGCCTGGCGGGAAAGGCCTACGAGCAGTACTTC.

This clonotype has a count of ten or more. The CDR3 loop is CASRSTASYNEQFF. CDR3 bases: TGTGCCAGCAGATCGACGGCCTCCTACAATGAGCAGTTCTTC. This chain connects TRBV7-9 to TRBJ2-1; D gene ambiguous. Germline values: CDR1 SEHNR, CDR2 FQNEAQ (reference sequence). Trimming shortened V by 6 bases and J by 0 bases, and 9 bases separated the two germline ends. The CDR3 has 14 amino acids.

This clonotype rates as medium-sized (0.01 to 0.1%). The V and J genes are TRBV6-4 and TRBJ2-3; D remains ambiguous. Trimming cost V 2 bases and J 2 bases, with 5 bases left between them. The CDR3 contains 13 residues. Germline V lookup: CDR1 MRHNA, CDR2 SNTAGT. The DNA of the CDR3 is TGTGCCAGCAGTGACGCCAACACAGATACGCAGTATTTT. It codes for CASSDANTDTQYF.

This chain joins TRBV6-6 and TRBJ2-7; D is unresolved. Trimming took off 2 bases at V and 2 bases at J, with 10 bases between the two ends. The CDR3 spans 14 residues. From germline, CDR1 is MNHNY and CDR2 SVGAGI (reference sequence). CDR3 loop: CASSYRRQTYEQYF. CDR3 coding DNA: TGTGCCAGCAGTTACCGTCGACAAACCTACGAGCAGTACTTC.

This clonotype was seen ten or more times. V is TRBV12-3 or TRBV12-4 and J is TRBJ2-3; 8 bases align to TRBD1. The CDR3 loop spans 16 amino acids. The junction had 11 bases not matched to a gene; V was cut back by 6 bases and J by 3 bases. The CDR3 sequence: CASSKTRTGRTDTQYF. The CDR3 DNA reads TGTGCCAGCAGCAAGACTAGGACAGGGAGGACAGATACGCAGTATTTT.

The chain employs TRBV7-6 and TRBJ2-7; D possibly corresponds to TRBD1 (5 bases). The CDR3 totals 22 residues. V was cut by 2 bases and J by 3 bases, with 35 bases left in between. Germline V lookup: CDR1 SGHVS, CDR2 FNYEAQ. In DNA, the CDR3 is TGTGCCAGCAGCTTACGGGCCCCCGTCTCAGGGAAATCCCTCCCATGGAGCTACGAGCAGTACTTC. It translates to CASSLRAPVSGKSLPWSYEQYF. The whole variable domain, filled in from reference TRBV7-6 and TRBJ2-7, reads GAGVSQSPRYKVTKRGQDVALRCDPISGHVSLYWYRQALGQGPEFLTYFNYEAQQDKSGLPNDRFSAERPEGSISTLTIQRTEQRDSAMYRCASSLRAPVSGKSLPWSYEQYFGPGTRLTVT.

In this sample, this clonotype turned up many times. This rearrangement joins TRBV11-1 to TRBJ2-1, with D perhaps TRBD2 (6 bases). The V end was cut by 1 base, the J end by 8 bases, with 6 bases between. Germline CDR1 and CDR2: SGHAT and FQDESV (reference sequence). There are 12 residues in the CDR3. The CDR3 bases are TGTGCCAGCAGCTTAGGCGGGGATGAGCAGTTCTTC. This codes for CASSLGGDEQFF.

This clonotype was seen ten or more times. The chain links TRBV6-2 or TRBV6-3 to TRBJ2-2; D ambiguous. This CDR3 is 14 amino acids long. Between the trimmed V and J ends, which lost 4 bases and 4 bases, there was a span of 10 bases. The V gene's germline CDR1 is MNHEY and CDR2 SVGEGT. The CDR3 coding sequence is TGTGCCAGCAGTTCCCCGATGATCACCGGGGAGCTGTTTTTT. It yields the protein CASSSPMITGELFF.

This clonotype was counted only a few times. V gene TRBV11-3 combines with J gene TRBJ2-1; D unclear. CDR3 size: 11 residues. With 6 bases removed from V and 8 bases from J, the gap between germline ends came to 8 bases. Per the germline V gene, CDR1 is SGHNT and CDR2 is YENEEA. This CDR3 reads CASSPAYEQFF. Here the CDR3 DNA reads TGTGCCAGCAGTCCGGCCTATGAGCAGTTCTTC.

This chain connects TRBV11-1 to TRBJ2-1; D may correspond to TRBD1 or TRBD2 (7 bases each). V lost 7 bases to trimming and J lost 7 bases, with 20 bases between them. Germline V gene lookup returns CDR1 SGHAT and CDR2 FQDESV (reference sequence). The CDR3 is made up of 15 amino acids. CDR3 in amino acids: CASTQGGEGRNEQFF. CDR3 DNA sequence: TGTGCCAGCACCCAGGGGGGGGAGGGCCGTAATGAGCAGTTCTTC.

The V call is TRBV12-3 or TRBV12-4, the J call TRBJ2-1; 10 bases map to TRBD2. CDR3 length: 15 residues. J was trimmed by 6 bases and V by 0 bases; bases with no gene match: 2. CDR3 in amino acids: CASSLALAGVNEQFF. CDR3 DNA: TGTGCCAGCAGTTTAGCTCTAGCGGGGGTCAATGAGCAGTTCTTC.

The sample holds a few counts of this clonotype. The chain is built from TRBV5-6 and TRBJ1-5; D uncertain. Trimming left V 0 bases short and J 0 bases short, with 7 bases between. This CDR3 spans 15 amino acids. The germline V gene encodes CDR1 SGHDT and CDR2 YYEEEE. The CDR3 loop is CASSLGQYSNQPQHF. CDR3 in DNA: TGTGCCAGCAGCTTGGGGCAGTATAGCAATCAGCCCCAGCATTTT.